What follows is one T cell receptor beta chain and its context. This sample is part of a study of shared clonotypes between healthy human individuals. Turning to the study itself: There were three CD4 naive, three CD4 memory, two CD8 naive and one CD8 memory plates per donor.

The CDR3 totals 14 residues. Trimming removed 0 bases from V and 0 bases from J, with 4 bases in between. CDR1 is KGHSH and CDR2 is LQKENI in the germline V gene. Generated by immunoSEQ multiplex PCR, the TCRdb table keeps only in-frame clones and is missing some. The sample has about 600,000 clones, 95% to 98% seen once. The source is a woman aged 25 to 39 in good health. The sequenced sample was naive CD4+ T cells sorted from blood. Subset specified: CD45RA+ positively selected. The chain carries TRBV18 and TRBJ2-3; D gene ambiguous. The CDR3 DNA is TGTGCCAGCTCACCACCTCCAAGCACAGATACGCAGTATTTT. It is translated as CASSPPPSTDTQYF.